This is a list of T cell receptor beta chains from one sample in a study of radiation and T cells in renal cell carcinoma. Sequenced by immunoSEQ multiplex PCR; TCRdb stores in-frame clones only, minus some. This sample has 90,000 to 95,000 clones, with over 65% found just once. Sequenced here: blood, sampled from a patient whose treatment included radiotherapy and nephrectomy. Receptor source: a man aged 55-75 years with renal cell carcinoma. Each CDR3 is given with its conserved first and last residue. Fields, in order: J gene, D gene, V gene, clone size, CDR3 protein, CDR3 DNA. A D gene is named only where the DNA matches it firmly. Rows may omit the clone size; those that give it use once, few, many or a size class.

j_call: TRBJ1-1
d_call: TRBD1
v_call: TRBV10-1
clone_size: NA
cdr3_aa: CASSYYRGRNTEAFF
cdr3_nt: TGCGCCAGCTCCTATTACAGGGGTCGGAACACTGAAGCTTTCTTT

j_call: TRBJ2-5
d_call: TRBD2
v_call: TRBV7-7
clone_size: NA
cdr3_aa: CASSMGLAGGETQYF
cdr3_nt: TGTGCCAGCAGCATGGGACTAGCGGGAGGAGAGACCCAGTACTTC

j_call: TRBJ1-4
d_call: NA
v_call: TRBV29-1
clone_size: few
cdr3_aa: CSAKDQNEKLFF
cdr3_nt: TGCAGCGCAAAGGACCAAAATGAAAAACTGTTTTTT

j_call: TRBJ2-3
d_call: NA
v_call: TRBV19
clone_size: few
cdr3_aa: CASSIRGNTQYF
cdr3_nt: TGTGCCAGTAGTATTCGCGGGAATACGCAGTATTTT

j_call: TRBJ2-7
d_call: NA
v_call: TRBV7-3
clone_size: few
cdr3_aa: CASSADITGGSEQYF
cdr3_nt: TGTGCCAGCAGCGCGGACATCACCGGTGGCAGCGAGCAGTACTTC

j_call: TRBJ2-5
d_call: TRBD1
v_call: TRBV29-1
clone_size: NA
cdr3_aa: CSVEPRQGLETQYF
cdr3_nt: TGCAGCGTAGAACCCAGACAGGGTTTGGAGACCCAGTACTTC

j_call: TRBJ2-7
d_call: TRBD2
v_call: TRBV5-1
clone_size: NA
cdr3_aa: CASSATSGRGTYEQYF
cdr3_nt: TGCGCCAGCAGCGCTACTAGCGGGAGGGGGACCTACGAGCAGTACTTC

j_call: TRBJ1-2
d_call: TRBD1
v_call: TRBV25-1
clone_size: NA
cdr3_aa: CASSATGIYGYTF
cdr3_nt: TGTGCCAGCAGTGCGACAGGGATCTATGGCTACACCTTC

j_call: TRBJ1-2
d_call: NA
v_call: TRBV7-9
clone_size: NA
cdr3_aa: CASSFRGDYGYTF
cdr3_nt: TGTGCCAGCAGCTTCAGGGGCGACTATGGCTACACCTTC

j_call: TRBJ1-2
d_call: NA
v_call: TRBV29-1
clone_size: NA
cdr3_aa: CSVEGATYGYTF
cdr3_nt: TGCAGCGTTGAAGGGGCCACCTATGGCTACACCTTC

j_call: TRBJ2-2
d_call: NA
v_call: TRBV19
clone_size: NA
cdr3_aa: CASSIKEYTGELFF
cdr3_nt: TGTGCCAGTAGTATCAAGGAATACACCGGGGAGCTGTTTTTT

j_call: TRBJ2-7
d_call: TRBD2
v_call: TRBV28
clone_size: few
cdr3_aa: CASSPPGLAGWEQYF
cdr3_nt: TGTGCCAGCAGTCCACCGGGACTAGCGGGATGGGAGCAGTACTTC

j_call: TRBJ1-4
d_call: NA
v_call: TRBV28
clone_size: NA
cdr3_aa: CASRSPVATNEKLFF
cdr3_nt: TGTGCCAGCAGGTCCCCGGTTGCAACTAATGAAAAACTGTTTTTT

j_call: TRBJ1-2
d_call: NA
v_call: TRBV5-1
clone_size: NA
cdr3_aa: CASSLSAGSYGYTF
cdr3_nt: TGCGCCAGCAGCTTGTCGGCGGGATCCTATGGCTACACCTTC

j_call: TRBJ2-7
d_call: NA
v_call: TRBV15
clone_size: few
cdr3_aa: CATSREGSGIPYEQYF
cdr3_nt: TGTGCCACCAGCAGAGAAGGGTCGGGGATACCTTACGAGCAGTACTTC

j_call: TRBJ1-4
d_call: NA
v_call: TRBV9
clone_size: NA
cdr3_aa: CASSVGTVNEKLFF
cdr3_nt: TGTGCCAGCAGCGTAGGTACAGTTAATGAAAAACTGTTTTTT

j_call: TRBJ1-2
d_call: TRBD1
v_call: TRBV6-5
clone_size: NA
cdr3_aa: CASSYSTRQGRGYTF
cdr3_nt: TGTGCCAGCAGTTACTCGACGAGACAGGGGCGCGGCTACACCTTC

j_call: TRBJ2-6
d_call: NA
v_call: TRBV27
clone_size: NA
cdr3_aa: CASREFSGANVLTF
cdr3_nt: TGTGCCAGCAGGGAATTCTCTGGGGCCAACGTCCTGACTTTC

j_call: TRBJ1-1
d_call: NA
v_call: TRBV10-1
clone_size: NA
cdr3_aa: CASSATALNTEAFF
cdr3_nt: TGCGCCAGCAGCGCGACGGCCCTGAACACTGAAGCTTTCTTT

j_call: TRBJ2-2
d_call: NA
v_call: TRBV7-9
clone_size: NA
cdr3_aa: CASSTSRGTGELFF
cdr3_nt: TGTGCCAGCAGCACTTCACGGGGCACCGGGGAGCTGTTTTTT

j_call: TRBJ2-5
d_call: TRBD1
v_call: TRBV10-2
clone_size: NA
cdr3_aa: CASSERPPNRGRDQETQYF
cdr3_nt: TGCGCCAGCAGTGAGCGGCCCCCAAACAGGGGTCGGGACCAAGAGACCCAGTACTTC

j_call: TRBJ2-7
d_call: NA
v_call: TRBV28
clone_size: NA
cdr3_aa: CASIRTSSYEQYF
cdr3_nt: TGTGCCAGCATTAGGACAAGCTCCTACGAGCAGTACTTC

j_call: TRBJ2-7
d_call: NA
v_call: TRBV19
clone_size: NA
cdr3_aa: CASSSGNSYEQYF
cdr3_nt: TGTGCCAGTAGTAGTGGGAATTCCTACGAGCAGTACTTC

j_call: TRBJ1-2
d_call: TRBD1
v_call: TRBV7-9
clone_size: NA
cdr3_aa: CASTLGDSSYGYTF
cdr3_nt: TGTGCCAGCACCCTTGGGGACAGCAGCTATGGCTACACCTTC

j_call: TRBJ1-3
d_call: NA
v_call: TRBV9
clone_size: NA
cdr3_aa: CASSVDSPGNTIYF
cdr3_nt: TGTGCCAGCAGCGTAGACAGCCCTGGAAACACCATATATTTT

j_call: TRBJ2-3
d_call: NA
v_call: TRBV5-1
clone_size: NA
cdr3_aa: CASSSYTGPDTQYF
cdr3_nt: TGCGCCAGCAGCTCTTATACGGGTCCAGATACGCAGTATTTT

j_call: TRBJ1-5
d_call: TRBD1
v_call: TRBV2
clone_size: NA
cdr3_aa: CASRGLGQGIYSNQPQHF
cdr3_nt: TGTGCCAGCAGGGGCCTGGGACAGGGAATCTATAGCAATCAGCCCCAGCATTTT

j_call: TRBJ1-1
d_call: NA
v_call: TRBV6-6
clone_size: NA
cdr3_aa: CASRVTGGTEAFF
cdr3_nt: TGTGCCAGCAGAGTTACTGGCGGAACTGAAGCTTTCTTT

j_call: TRBJ1-1
d_call: NA
v_call: TRBV6-1
clone_size: NA
cdr3_aa: CASSYGFEAFF
cdr3_nt: TGTGCCAGCAGTTACGGTTTTGAAGCTTTCTTT

j_call: TRBJ2-7
d_call: TRBD1
v_call: TRBV14
clone_size: few
cdr3_aa: CASSQGTGNPHPEQYF
cdr3_nt: TGTGCCAGCAGCCAAGGGACAGGTAACCCCCACCCCGAGCAGTACTTC

j_call: TRBJ1-2
d_call: NA
v_call: TRBV28
clone_size: once
cdr3_aa: CASSPGGLDGYTF
cdr3_nt: TGTGCCAGCAGTCCGGGGGGATTGGATGGCTACACCTTC

j_call: TRBJ2-3
d_call: NA
v_call: TRBV29-1
clone_size: NA
cdr3_aa: CSVGLLRDTQYF
cdr3_nt: TGCAGCGTTGGTCTATTGAGGGATACGCAGTATTTT

j_call: TRBJ1-3
d_call: TRBD1
v_call: TRBV28
clone_size: NA
cdr3_aa: CASSRQGLGNTIYF
cdr3_nt: TGTGCCAGCAGCCGACAGGGTTTGGGAAACACCATATATTTT

j_call: TRBJ2-1
d_call: TRBD2
v_call: TRBV5-1
clone_size: NA
cdr3_aa: CASTRAGDNEQFF
cdr3_nt: TGCGCCAGTACCCGTGCGGGGGACAATGAGCAGTTCTTC

j_call: TRBJ2-2
d_call: NA
v_call: TRBV19
clone_size: NA
cdr3_aa: CASSMEADTRNTGELFF
cdr3_nt: TGTGCCAGTAGTATGGAAGCGGACACGCGGAACACCGGGGAGCTGTTTTTT

j_call: TRBJ2-3
d_call: NA
v_call: TRBV7-8
clone_size: NA
cdr3_aa: CASSLGRGADTQYF
cdr3_nt: TGTGCCAGCAGCTTAGGCAGGGGGGCAGATACGCAGTATTTT

j_call: TRBJ2-5
d_call: NA
v_call: TRBV7-2
clone_size: NA
cdr3_aa: CASSLGLDWSYF
cdr3_nt: TGTGCCAGCAGCTTAGGATTGGACTGGTCCTACTTC

j_call: TRBJ1-3
d_call: NA
v_call: TRBV25-1
clone_size: NA
cdr3_aa: CASSGQASGNTIYF
cdr3_nt: TGTGCCAGCAGTGGACAGGCCTCTGGAAACACCATATATTTT

j_call: TRBJ2-2
d_call: NA
v_call: TRBV29-1
clone_size: NA
cdr3_aa: CSVGDTGSTGELFF
cdr3_nt: TGCAGCGTTGGGGACACGGGTAGCACCGGGGAGCTGTTTTTT

j_call: TRBJ2-4
d_call: TRBD2
v_call: TRBV28
clone_size: NA
cdr3_aa: CASSLAGGPGDIQYF
cdr3_nt: TGTGCCAGCAGTTTAGCGGGAGGGCCCGGAGACATTCAGTACTTC

j_call: TRBJ2-5
d_call: NA
v_call: TRBV4-1
clone_size: NA
cdr3_aa: CASSLRQSQETQYF
cdr3_nt: TGCGCCAGCAGTCTCCGACAGTCCCAAGAGACCCAGTACTTC

j_call: TRBJ2-2
d_call: TRBD2
v_call: TRBV7-7
clone_size: NA
cdr3_aa: CASSRLAGVPGGVTGELFF
cdr3_nt: TGTGCCAGCAGCCGACTAGCGGGAGTTCCCGGGGGGGTGACCGGGGAGCTGTTTTTT

j_call: TRBJ2-3
d_call: TRBD2
v_call: TRBV5-4
clone_size: NA
cdr3_aa: CASSPWVGGSSADTQYF
cdr3_nt: TGTGCCAGCAGCCCGTGGGTTGGCGGGAGTAGCGCAGATACGCAGTATTTT

j_call: TRBJ1-3
d_call: TRBD1
v_call: TRBV7-7
clone_size: NA
cdr3_aa: CASSLGRGPGNTIYF
cdr3_nt: TGTGCCAGCAGCTTAGGTAGGGGGCCTGGAAACACCATATATTTT

j_call: TRBJ2-5
d_call: NA
v_call: TRBV30
clone_size: NA
cdr3_aa: CAWSPRETQYF
cdr3_nt: TGTGCCTGGAGTCCCAGGGAGACCCAGTACTTC

j_call: TRBJ2-2
d_call: NA
v_call: TRBV6-6
clone_size: NA
cdr3_aa: CASRGPWRENTGELFF
cdr3_nt: TGTGCCAGCAGGGGGCCCTGGCGGGAGAACACCGGGGAGCTGTTTTTT

j_call: TRBJ2-1
d_call: NA
v_call: TRBV27
clone_size: few
cdr3_aa: CASSAELVGNQWFF
cdr3_nt: TGTGCCAGCAGCGCCGAACTAGTCGGAAACCAGTGGTTCTTC

j_call: TRBJ2-7
d_call: NA
v_call: TRBV11-2
clone_size: NA
cdr3_aa: CASARGPASYEQYF
cdr3_nt: TGTGCCAGCGCCCGGGGACCCGCCTCCTACGAGCAGTACTTC

j_call: TRBJ1-2
d_call: NA
v_call: TRBV4-3
clone_size: many
cdr3_aa: CASSQGGSRYGYTF
cdr3_nt: TGCGCCAGCAGCCAGGGGGGAAGTCGCTATGGCTACACCTTC

j_call: TRBJ2-7
d_call: NA
v_call: TRBV19
clone_size: NA
cdr3_aa: CASSIAGTSSYEQYF
cdr3_nt: TGTGCCAGTAGCATCGCCGGGACCTCCTCTTACGAGCAGTACTTC

j_call: TRBJ1-3
d_call: TRBD1
v_call: TRBV6-5
clone_size: NA
cdr3_aa: CASSYSRGPGNTIYF
cdr3_nt: TGTGCCAGCAGTTACTCCAGGGGGCCTGGAAACACCATATATTTT